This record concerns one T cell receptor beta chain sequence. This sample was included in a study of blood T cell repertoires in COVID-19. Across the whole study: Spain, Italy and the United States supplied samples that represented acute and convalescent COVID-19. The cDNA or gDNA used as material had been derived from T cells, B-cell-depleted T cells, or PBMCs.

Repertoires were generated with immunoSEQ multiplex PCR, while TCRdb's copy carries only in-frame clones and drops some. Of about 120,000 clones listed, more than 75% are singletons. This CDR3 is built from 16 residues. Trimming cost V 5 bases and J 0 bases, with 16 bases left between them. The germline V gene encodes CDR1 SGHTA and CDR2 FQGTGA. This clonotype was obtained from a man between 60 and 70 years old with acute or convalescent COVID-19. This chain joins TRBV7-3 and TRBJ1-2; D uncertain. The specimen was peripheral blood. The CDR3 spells CASSREPGQANYGYTF. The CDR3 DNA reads TGTGCCAGCAGCCGCGAACCAGGTCAAGCTAACTATGGCTACACCTTC.